The 17 T cell receptor beta chains below all came from one sample that was sequenced in a study of identical twins. TCRdb re-analysed the 5' RACE reads in MiXCR, keeping a single row per CDR3 protein. The table records under 250,000 distinct CDR3 sequences, 7.5% of them present only once. The same sample was also used in a study of yellow fever vaccine responses in identical twins.

Sequences were obtained from CD8+ T cells sorted from blood. Receptors were obtained from a woman aged 18-35 years in good health.

This clonotype was counted at least ten times. The chain is built from TRBV28 and TRBJ2-1, with TRBD1 matching 7 bases. The CDR3 extends over 15 amino acids. The ends lost 5 bases at V and 3 bases at J; junction bases unmatched: 7. CDR1 and CDR2 from the germline V gene are MDHEN and SYDVKM. CDR3 protein: CASSPGQEYYNEQFF. The CDR3 coding sequence is TGTGCCAGCAGTCCTGGACAGGAGTACTACAATGAGCAGTTCTTC.

This clonotype was seen a handful of times. The rearrangement joins TRBV4-1 to TRBJ2-3; a weak D match, TRBD2 (5 bases). Germline values: CDR1 MGHRA, CDR2 YSYEKL. The V and J ends lost 1 base and 1 base respectively, with 9 bases between them. The CDR3 consists of 15 residues. CDR3 sequence reads: CASSQGVGGTDTQYF. The CDR3 nucleotides are TGCGCCAGCAGCCAAGGTGTCGGGGGCACAGATACGCAGTATTTT.

This chain uses TRBV6-5 with TRBJ2-1; 9 bases are a match to TRBD2. Germline assignment: CDR1 MNHEY and CDR2 SVGAGI. The ends lost 4 bases at V and 2 bases at J; junction bases unmatched: 3. The CDR3 runs to 15 residues. This CDR3 is CASSSSGRPYNEQFF. In nucleotides, the CDR3 is TGTGCCAGCAGTTCCAGCGGGAGGCCCTACAATGAGCAGTTCTTC.

This clonotype was seen ten or more times. This rearrangement joins TRBV29-1 to TRBJ1-2; D is uncertain. The CDR3 runs to 11 residues. The V end lost 1 base, the J end lost 3 bases, and 3 bases lay between the germline ends. Per germline, CDR1 SQVTM and CDR2 ANQGSEA. Here the CDR3 reads CSVEGDYGYTF. CDR3 nucleotide sequence: TGCAGCGTTGAAGGGGACTATGGCTACACCTTC.

This clonotype was seen only a few times. The CDR3 region is CASLGQGSTTGELFF. The CDR3 DNA reads as TGTGCCAGCCTTGGGCAGGGGAGTACCACCGGGGAGCTGTTTTTT. The gene calls are TRBV6-1 and TRBJ2-2; perhaps TRBD1 as D (6 bases). Trimming shortened V by 8 bases and J by 4 bases, and 17 bases separated the two germline ends. The CDR3 has 15 amino acids. Per the germline V gene, CDR1 is MNHNS and CDR2 is SASEGT.

A few counts support this clonotype. The V call is TRBV20-1, the J call TRBJ2-1; 10 bases line up with TRBD2. Trimming cost V 0 bases and J 9 bases; bases outside gene matches: 14. This CDR3 region has 17 residues. Germline lookup yields CDR1 DFQATT and CDR2 SNEGSKA (reference sequence). The CDR3 DNA reads TGCAGTGCTAGAGATTTCTTCGGGACTAGCGATCCTCTTGAGCAGTTCTTC. Translation: CSARDFFGTSDPLEQFF.

This clonotype was observed a few times. This chain uses TRBV14 with TRBJ2-3, with TRBD2 matching 7 bases. The CDR3 is made up of 16 amino acids. CDR1 and CDR2 (germline): SGHDN, FVKESK. Trimming cost V 3 bases and J 0 bases; bases outside gene matches: 6. The CDR3 sequence is CASSHLAGLSTDTQYF. The CDR3 DNA sequence: TGTGCCAGCAGCCATTTAGCGGGTCTTAGCACAGATACGCAGTATTTT.

V gene TRBV7-9 combines with J gene TRBJ1-1; D is unresolved. CDR1 SEHNR and CDR2 FQNEAQ come from the germline V gene (reference sequence). The CDR3 has 13 residues. Between the trimmed V and J ends, which lost 1 base and 8 bases, there was a span of 11 bases. This chain's CDR3 is CASSLVATQEAFF. CDR3 nucleotides: TGTGCCAGCAGCTTAGTTGCCACCCAAGAAGCTTTCTTT. Filled out from reference TRBV7-9 and TRBJ1-1, the complete variable domain reads DTGVSQNPRHKITKRGQNVTFRCDPISEHNRLYWYRQTLGQGPEFLTYFQNEAQLEKSRLLSDRFSAERPKGSFSTLEIQRTEQGDSAMYLCASSLVATQEAFFGQGTRLTVV.

This clonotype has at least ten counts. The rearrangement links TRBV4-1 to TRBJ2-3, with 8 positions matching TRBD2. This CDR3 spans 16 amino acids. The J segment lost 4 bases and the V segment lost 0 bases, leaving 6 bases of the junction unmatched. CDR1 and CDR2 (germline): MGHRA, YSYEKL. Here the CDR3 DNA reads TGCGCCAGCAGCCAAGAGAATAGCGGGGTAGCAGATACGCAGTATTTT. Residues: CASSQENSGVADTQYF.

This chain uses TRBV7-2 with TRBJ2-1, with TRBD2 matching 10 bases. The germline V gene has CDR1 SGHTA and CDR2 FQGNSA. The V and J ends lost 5 bases and 9 bases, in that order; junction bases with no gene match: 10. This CDR3 spans 15 amino acids. The CDR3 loop reads CASSVPAGGPREQFF. DNA of the CDR3: TGTGCCAGCAGCGTCCCAGCGGGAGGGCCTCGTGAGCAGTTCTTC.

This clonotype was recorded a few times. The chain joins TRBV4-1 to TRBJ2-3, with TRBD2 as a possible D gene (7 bases). Germline V CDR1 and CDR2: MGHRA, YSYEKL. The CDR3 covers 16 residues. Trimming took 1 base from V and 3 from J, leaving 14 bases between them. The chain's CDR3 is CASSQGGGAGTDTQYF. The DNA for the CDR3 is TGCGCCAGCAGCCAAGGTGGGGGGGCCGGGACAGATACGCAGTATTTT.

This clonotype was counted only a few times. CDR3 amino acids: CASSHRVDRGRGEQFF. CDR3 nucleotide sequence: TGTGCCAGCAGCCATCGAGTGGACAGGGGGCGCGGGGAGCAGTTCTTC. This rearrangement joins TRBV14 to TRBJ2-1; 11 bases align to TRBD1. The CDR3 is 16 residues long. Germline loops: CDR1 SGHDN, CDR2 FVKESK. V gave up 3 bases and J gave up 10 bases; unmatched junction bases: 11.

This clonotype was seen many times. V usage is TRBV15 and J usage is TRBJ2-3; D uncertain. V was clipped by 6 bases and J by 2 bases, with 12 bases between them. The germline V gene encodes CDR1 LNHNV and CDR2 YYDKDF (reference sequence). The CDR3 is made up of 14 amino acids. CDR3 loop: CATSDTLYTDTQYF. The DNA of the CDR3 is TGTGCCACCAGTGACACTCTATACACAGATACGCAGTATTTT.

Many counts were recorded for this clonotype. The gene calls are TRBV12-5 and TRBJ2-1; no firm D call. The CDR3 loop spans 12 amino acids. V lost 5 bases and J 4 bases, leaving 6 bases between the germline ends. The germline gives CDR1 LGHNT, CDR2 FRNRAP. This chain's CDR3 is CASGLGYNEQFF. CDR3 nucleotide sequence: TGTGCTAGTGGTCTGGGTTACAATGAGCAGTTCTTC.

This clonotype occurred a few times. This chain joins TRBV4-1 and TRBJ2-3; unclear D gene. The CDR3 is 16 residues long. Germline V gene sequence: CDR1 MGHRA, CDR2 YSYEKL. V lost 0 bases to trimming and J lost 3 bases, with 13 bases between them. CDR3 loop: CASSQEWQSLTDTQYF. The CDR3 region has the DNA TGCGCCAGCAGCCAAGAATGGCAGAGCTTGACAGATACGCAGTATTTT.

This clonotype showed up many times. This chain links TRBV5-1 with TRBJ1-2, with D possibly being TRBD1 (5 bases). V was shortened by 0 bases and J by 6 bases, with 18 bases between the two germline ends. This CDR3 has 16 residues. The germline V gene has CDR1 SGHRS and CDR2 YFSETQ. DNA for the CDR3: TGCGCCAGCAGCTTGGACCTAGGGGTCCCCCACAATGGCTACACCTTC. Its protein is CASSLDLGVPHNGYTF.

The chain is built from TRBV7-8 and TRBJ1-2, with a weak D call TRBD1 (6 bases). The V end lost 4 bases, the J end lost 1 base, and 13 bases lay between the germline ends. This CDR3 region has 15 residues. From germline, CDR1 is SGHVS and CDR2 FQNEAQ. The CDR3 DNA reads TGTGCCAGCAGCTCCCCAGGGGATTTTAACTATGGCTACACCTTC. Translated, it gives CASSSPGDFNYGYTF.